This T cell receptor (beta chain) came from a study of PD-1 blockade in classical Hodgkin lymphoma. This CDR3 spans 11 amino acids. Germline CDR1 reads ENHRY; CDR2 reads SYGVKD. V shed 5 bases and J shed 5 bases, with 7 bases lying between them. Assay: immunoSEQ multiplex PCR; the TCRdb copy retains only in-frame clones and omits some. Of just under 100,000 clones listed, roughly 84% were seen once; the top ten hold less than 15%. About this clone: The antigen is unknown.

Points from the study as a whole: It was CD4+ TCR diversity, not CD8+, that rose significantly by C4D1. According to reports, newly diagnosed patients had lower baseline TCR diversity than healthy donors, and relapsed/refractory patients had lower baseline TCR diversity still.

In every patient, relapse followed autologous stem cell transplantation, while exposure to brentuximab vedotin differed. This receptor was obtained from a human donor with classical Hodgkin lymphoma. Sequencing used peripheral blood mononuclear cells (PBMCs), obtained at baseline. J is TRBJ2-7 and V is TRBV10-3, with D unresolved. This chain's CDR3 is CAISYKDEQYF. The CDR3 DNA reads TGTGCCATCAGTTACAAGGACGAGCAGTACTTC.